This TCR beta chain was obtained from a study of control samples from healthy donors and cancer patients. J lost 2 bases, V lost 0 bases, and 6 bases had no gene match. CDR1 is SGDLS and CDR2 is YYNGEE in the germline V gene. This CDR3 is built from 18 residues. Sequenced by immunoSEQ multiplex PCR; TCRdb stores in-frame clones only, minus some. The repertoire holds some 150,000 clones, with 91% as singletons. The rearrangement joins TRBV9 to TRBJ2-3, with TRBD2 matching 13 bases. Sequenced: blood. This clonotype originated in a man aged 25-45 years in good health. The CDR3 sequence: CASSVAAGTSGATDTQYF. In nucleotides, the CDR3 is TGTGCCAGCAGCGTAGCAGCCGGGACTAGCGGGGCCACAGATACGCAGTATTTT.